The TCR beta chain described here comes from a study of tumor-infiltrating lymphocytes in oesophageal squamous cell carcinoma. The germline V gene has CDR1 MNHEY and CDR2 SVGEGT. The CDR3 is 16 residues long. V was cut by 5 bases and J by 5 bases, with 21 bases left in between. TCRdb ran MiXCR on the PCR reads and lists one entry per CDR3 protein. Seen here are about 12,000 distinct CDR3 sequences, 55% to 60% observed once, and the top ten hold 32%. The rearrangement links TRBV6-2 or TRBV6-3 to TRBJ1-2; perhaps TRBD1 as D (6 bases). The sequence was obtained from a female donor with esophageal squamous cell carcinoma. The sequencing sample was made of esophageal tumor tissue. CDR3: CASSESRWGQGYGYTF. CDR3 nucleotides: TGTGCCAGCAGTGAATCCCGGTGGGGCCAGGGGTATGGCTACACCTTC.